The clone carrying this T cell receptor (beta chain) was picked up many times. As to time point: newly diagnosed GD, antithyroid drugs for less than 3 months. RNA extracted from PBMCs served as the sequencing template. Sequencing libraries for TCR beta were prepared with iRepertoire HTBI primers and Arm-PCR of CDR3 regions. From the multiplex PCR reads, TCRdb called clonotypes with MiXCR, one entry per CDR3 protein. The profile covers 450,000 to 600,000 distinct CDR3 sequences, with roughly 15% appearing a single time and over 9% taken by the ten largest. These data are taken from a study of regulatory T cells in long-lasting Graves disease. At the level of the study: Graves' patients with a new diagnosis had received antithyroid drugs under 3 months.

V dropped 5 bases and J dropped 0 bases, with 13 bases sitting between them. The CDR3 totals 15 residues. Germline CDR1 is SGHVS and CDR2 is FQNEAQ. These data were also reused for a study on T cells in Graves' hyperthyroidism and ophthalmopathy. That publication notes: Most thyroid clonotypes expanded above 0.001 appeared in blood too.

The sequence was obtained from a man in his forties or fifties with Graves disease. The chain joins TRBV7-8 to TRBJ1-2; D uncertain. Sequenced here: peripheral blood mononuclear cells (PBMCs), sampled at new diagnosis, from a patient treated with antithyroid drugs. This CDR3 reads CASSIQTEPNYGYTF. CDR3 nucleotides: TGTGCCAGCAGCATTCAGACGGAGCCTAACTATGGCTACACCTTC.